This T cell receptor (beta chain) was retrieved from a study of shared clonotypes between healthy human individuals. Turning to the study itself: For every donor, three CD4 naive, three CD4 memory, two CD8 naive and one CD8 memory plates were used. Regarding the study as a whole: Rarefaction exposed incomplete sorted-subset sequencing despite large depth.

Profiling relied on immunoSEQ multiplex PCR, and the TCRdb table lists in-frame clones only, not all of them. The repertoire has under 600,000 clones, roughly 95% of them found once; the top ten carry under 0.065%. On this clone: The antigen is unknown.

Trimming removed 2 bases from V and 4 bases from J, with 17 bases in between. Germline V lookup: CDR1 MGHDK, CDR2 SYGVNS. The CDR3 runs to 16 residues. Sequencing was performed on naive CD4+ T cells sorted from blood. Indicated subset: CD45RA+ positively selected. The chain uses TRBV25-1 and TRBJ1-2, with D possibly TRBD1 on 6 matching bases. The sequence was collected from a woman aged 25 to 39 in good health. The CDR3 spells CASSEVWQGSPYGYTF. CDR3 coding DNA: TGTGCCAGCAGTGAAGTTTGGCAGGGGAGCCCCTATGGCTACACCTTC.